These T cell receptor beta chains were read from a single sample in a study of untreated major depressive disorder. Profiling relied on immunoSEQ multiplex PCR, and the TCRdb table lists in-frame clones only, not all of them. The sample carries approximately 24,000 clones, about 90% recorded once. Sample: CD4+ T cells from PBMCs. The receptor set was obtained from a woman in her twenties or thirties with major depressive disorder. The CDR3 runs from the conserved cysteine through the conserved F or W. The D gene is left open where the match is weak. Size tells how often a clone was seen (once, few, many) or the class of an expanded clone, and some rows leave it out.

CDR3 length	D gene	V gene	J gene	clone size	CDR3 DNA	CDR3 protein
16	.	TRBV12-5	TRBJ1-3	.	TGTGCTAGTGGTTTGGTACTCGAGAGGTCGGGAAACACCATATATTTT	CASGLVLERSGNTIYF
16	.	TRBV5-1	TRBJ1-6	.	TGCGCCAGCAGCTCCCATACCTCCGGGGCCTATTCACCCCTCCACTTT	CASSSHTSGAYSPLHF
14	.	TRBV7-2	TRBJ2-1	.	TGTGCCAGCAGCTTAGCGCGTCTGAACAATGAGCAGTTCTTC	CASSLARLNNEQFF
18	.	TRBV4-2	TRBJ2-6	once	TGTGCCAGCAGCCAAGTAAGGGGGGGAGATACTGGGGCCAACGTCCTGACTTTC	CASSQVRGGDTGANVLTF
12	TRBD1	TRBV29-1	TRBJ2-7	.	TGCAGCGTTGGGACAGGGGGCAGGGAGCAGTACTTC	CSVGTGGREQYF
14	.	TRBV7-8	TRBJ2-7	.	TGTGCCAGCAGCCGGGGACGGGAGTACCGCGAGCAGTACTTC	CASSRGREYREQYF
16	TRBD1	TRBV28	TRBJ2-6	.	TGTGCCAGCAGCCTGGGACAGGTCTTGGGGGCCAACGTCCTGACTTTC	CASSLGQVLGANVLTF
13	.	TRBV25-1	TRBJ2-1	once	TGTGCCAGCAGCCCCCCGGGGATACAGGAGCAGTTCTTC	CASSPPGIQEQFF
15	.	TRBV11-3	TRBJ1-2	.	TGTGCCAGCAGCCCTGGAAGGCAGGGCTCCTATGGCTACACCTTC	CASSPGRQGSYGYTF
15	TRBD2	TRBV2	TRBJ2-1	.	TGTGCCAGCAGAGCCGGGACTAGCTCCTACAATGAGCAGTTCTTC	CASRAGTSSYNEQFF
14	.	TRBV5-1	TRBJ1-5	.	TGCGCCAGCAGCCCGGACAGTACTAATCAGCCCCAGCATTTT	CASSPDSTNQPQHF
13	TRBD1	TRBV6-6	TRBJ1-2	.	TGTGCCAGCAGTTCGACAGGGAACTATGGCTACACCTTC	CASSSTGNYGYTF
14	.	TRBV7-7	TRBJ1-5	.	TGTGCTAGCAGCTCTACAGGTTGGAATCAGCCCCAGCATTTT	CASSSTGWNQPQHF
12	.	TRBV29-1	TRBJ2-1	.	TGCAGCGTTGAAAGGGGCGGCAATGAGCAGTTCTTC	CSVERGGNEQFF
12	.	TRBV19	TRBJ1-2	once	TGTGCCAGTGGAGACATCAACTATGGCTACACCTTC	CASGDINYGYTF
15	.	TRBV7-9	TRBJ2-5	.	TGTGCCAGCAGCCGGGGGTGGCGGGGTCAAGAGACCCAGTACTTC	CASSRGWRGQETQYF
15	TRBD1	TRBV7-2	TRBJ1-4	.	TGTGCCAGCAGCTTATTCGGGACAGGGCATGAAAAACTGTTTTTT	CASSLFGTGHEKLFF
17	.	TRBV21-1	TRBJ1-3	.	TGTGCCAGCAGCAAAGTTTCTGACGGAGCCTCTGGAAACACCATATATTTT	CASSKVSDGASGNTIYF
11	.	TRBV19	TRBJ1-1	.	TGTGCCAGTAATACCCCAGGGAGAGCTTTCTTT	CASNTPGRAFF
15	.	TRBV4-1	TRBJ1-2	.	TGCGCCAGCAGCCAAGATGCAGTAGAGCTCTATGGCTACACCTTC	CASSQDAVELYGYTF
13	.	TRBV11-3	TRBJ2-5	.	TGTGCCAGCAGCTTTAGCCTAGCGGAGACCCAGTACTTC	CASSFSLAETQYF
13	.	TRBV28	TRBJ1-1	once	TGTGCCAGCGAAAACCGGGACTCCACTGAAGCTTTCTTT	CASENRDSTEAFF